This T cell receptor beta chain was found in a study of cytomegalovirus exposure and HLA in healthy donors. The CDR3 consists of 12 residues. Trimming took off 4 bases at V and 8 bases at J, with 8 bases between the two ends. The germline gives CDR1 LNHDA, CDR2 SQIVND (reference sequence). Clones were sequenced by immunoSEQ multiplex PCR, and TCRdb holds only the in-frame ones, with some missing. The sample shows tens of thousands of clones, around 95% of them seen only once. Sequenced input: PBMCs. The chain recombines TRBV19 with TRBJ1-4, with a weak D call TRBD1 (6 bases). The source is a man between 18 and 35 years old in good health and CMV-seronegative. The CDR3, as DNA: TGTGCCAGTAGTACAGGGGCCGAAAAACTGTTTTTT. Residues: CASSTGAEKLFF.